This TCR beta chain was sequenced in a study of blood T cells in healthy people across ages. Points from the study as a whole: Greater diversity and more naive CD4+ cells were seen in long-lived donors than in aged donors. Per-million-T-cell TCR beta diversity fell roughly linearly with age. Naive and antigen-experienced cells were not separated, limiting conclusive comparison.

This clonotype showed up many times. No antigen is known for it. The study recruited healthy Caucasian donors from Russia who were aged roughly 6 to 95. PCR was performed a second time for roughly 7 to 11 cycles using a sample-barcoded 5' primer and a J-beta primer mix. TCRdb analysed the 5' RACE reads with MiXCR anew, one entry per CDR3 protein. In the table there are about 1.1 million distinct CDR3 sequences, 35% to 40% of which are singletons. CDR3 length equals 15 residues. Material for sequencing was blood. This sequence was found in a man between 18 and 29 years old in good health. This chain links TRBV21-1 with TRBJ1-2. TRBV21-1 is a pseudogene locus. The CDR3 nucleotides are TGTGCCAGCAGCAAAGCGGCGGAGACAAACTATGGCTACACCTTC. The encoded protein is CASSKAAETNYGYTF.